Below are 27 T cell receptor beta chains sequenced from a single sample in a study of blood T cells in healthy people across ages. Alongside a J-beta primer mix, a sample-barcoded 5' primer served in a second PCR lasting 7 to 11 cycles. TCRdb reprocessed the 5' RACE reads via MiXCR and lists one record per CDR3 protein. The table has roughly 1,300,000 distinct CDR3 sequences, 45% to 70% seen once. The sample consisted of blood. The receptor set was obtained from a man between 18 and 29 years old in good health.

The chain joins TRBV2 to TRBJ2-5; no definite D call. Germline V gene sequence: CDR1 SNHLY, CDR2 FYNNEI. Trimming removed 2 bases at V and 2 bases at J, with 9 bases between. This CDR3 region has 14 residues. CDR3 sequence reads: CASSEQGFQETQYF. CDR3 nucleotides: TGTGCCAGCAGTGAACAAGGGTTTCAAGAGACCCAGTACTTC.

The chain couples TRBV18 to TRBJ1-1; unclear D gene. The CDR3 covers 14 residues. CDR1 and CDR2 (germline): KGHSH, LQKENI. Between the trimmed V and J ends, which lost 0 bases and 4 bases, there was a span of 9 bases. CDR3 amino acids: CASSPPTVPTEAFF. DNA for the CDR3: TGTGCCAGCTCACCACCTACGGTTCCCACTGAAGCTTTCTTT.

This chain joins TRBV28 and TRBJ1-2; 9 bases map to TRBD1. The CDR3 extends over 12 amino acids. The germline gives CDR1 MDHEN, CDR2 SYDVKM. V was clipped by 6 bases and J by 10 bases; unmatched bases: 6. Here the CDR3 DNA reads TGTGCCAGCAGCCGATGGGACAGGGACTACACCTTC. Its protein product is CASSRWDRDYTF.

The chain recombines TRBV25-1 with TRBJ1-1, with D tentatively TRBD1 (5 bases). Per the germline V gene, CDR1 is MGHDK and CDR2 is SYGVNS. The V end lost 6 bases, the J end lost 0 bases, and 11 bases lay between the germline ends. The CDR3 contains 14 residues. In nucleotides, the CDR3 is TGTGCCAGCAGCCCCGGGGCTCTGAACACTGAAGCTTTCTTT. Translating gives CASSPGALNTEAFF.

The chain recombines TRBV2 with TRBJ2-3; TRBD2 aligns across 8 bases. V was clipped by 4 bases and J by 2 bases; unmatched bases: 5. In germline, CDR1 is SNHLY, CDR2 FYNNEI. This CDR3 is 15 amino acids long. CDR3 bases: TGTGCCAGCAGTGCATATAGCGGGGACACAGATACGCAGTATTTT. Its protein is CASSAYSGDTDTQYF.

This clonotype was found many times. The chain is built from TRBV10-1 and TRBJ2-1; a possible D gene is TRBD2 (6 bases). The V end lost 4 bases, the J end lost 4 bases, and 8 bases lay between the germline ends. The CDR3 is 13 residues long. Germline values: CDR1 WNHNN, CDR2 SYGVQD (reference sequence). This CDR3 reads CASSGGDYNEQFF. The CDR3 DNA reads TGCGCCAGCAGTGGGGGGGATTACAATGAGCAGTTCTTC.

This clonotype has just a few counts. The V and J genes are TRBV12-3 or TRBV12-4 and TRBJ1-2; tentative D call: TRBD1 (5 bases). The V and J ends lost 5 bases and 4 bases respectively, with 5 bases between them. The CDR3 consists of 11 residues. The DNA for the CDR3 is TGTGCCAGCAGTGGGGCCTATGGCTACACCTTC. Translating gives CASSGAYGYTF.

This clonotype was seen more than once but under ten times. The chain combines TRBV4-1 with TRBJ2-7, with TRBD2 matching over 8 bases. The ends lost 4 bases at V and 0 bases at J; junction bases unmatched: 14. The germline CDR1 and CDR2 sequences are MGHRA and YSYEKL. This CDR3 spans 18 amino acids. The CDR3 nucleotides read TGCGCCAGCAGCCTCCTTCCCGTAACTAGCGGCCTCTCCTACGAGCAGTACTTC. Translation gives CASSLLPVTSGLSYEQYF.

The rearrangement joins TRBV29-1 to TRBJ2-5; the D is unclear. Germline V CDR1 and CDR2: SQVTM, ANQGSEA. V was clipped by 3 bases and J by 2 bases, with 10 bases between them. CDR3 size: 13 residues. The CDR3 sequence: CSVDLAYQETQYF. CDR3 in DNA: TGCAGCGTTGACCTGGCTTATCAAGAGACCCAGTACTTC.

This clonotype turned up a few times. J is TRBJ2-3 and V is TRBV12-3 or TRBV12-4, with D possibly TRBD1 on 5 matching bases. The CDR3 extends over 18 amino acids. Trimming removed 3 bases at V and 0 bases at J, with 19 bases between. CDR3 protein: CASSFSRNGQVSTDTQYF. The CDR3 DNA follows: TGTGCCAGCAGTTTTTCTCGTAATGGACAAGTTAGCACAGATACGCAGTATTTT.

CDR3 bases: TGCAGTGCTAGTTGGCGGGCGGACTACGAGCAGTACTTC. Residues: CSASWRADYEQYF. This chain connects TRBV20-1 to TRBJ2-4; D is perhaps TRBD2 (5 bases). TRBJ2-7 explains the end of the DNA better; the J call may be wrong. The CDR3 consists of 13 residues. CDR1 is DFQATT, CDR2 SNEGSKA, per germline (reference sequence).

V and J are TRBV29-1 and TRBJ1-6; weak D call: TRBD1 (5 bases). V was shortened by 2 bases and J by 3 bases, with 17 bases between the two germline ends. CDR3 length: 17 residues. Germline values: CDR1 SQVTM, CDR2 ANQGSEA. The CDR3 DNA reads TGCAGCGTTGAAACGCCGGGGGAGCAGGTCTATAATTCACCCCTCCACTTT. Its translation: CSVETPGEQVYNSPLHF.

The rearrangement links TRBV10-3 to TRBJ1-2; D is ambiguous. V lost 10 bases and J 8 bases, leaving 29 bases between the germline ends. The CDR3 has 16 residues. CDR1 and CDR2 from the germline V gene are ENHRY and SYGVKD. The DNA for the CDR3 is TGTGCCACCACCGACCCGGCCCAGTGGGCTTGGAACGGCTACACCTTC. Translated: CATTDPAQWAWNGYTF.

This clonotype has more than one count but fewer than ten. The rearrangement links TRBV11-2 to TRBJ1-4; 7 bases are a match to TRBD1. CDR1 and CDR2 (germline): SGHAT, FQNNGV. The CDR3 loop spans 22 amino acids. Germline trimming cut 4 bases from V and 3 bases from J; bases unmatched to any gene: 26. The CDR3 DNA reads TGTGCCAGCAGCTCCTCCCCCCTCTTGACAGGGTGGCAATCTGGGGCTAATGAAAAACTGTTTTTT. This gives the protein CASSSSPLLTGWQSGANEKLFF.

The chain uses TRBV7-2 and TRBJ1-4; a possible D gene is TRBD1 (5 bases). V lost 5 bases, J lost 0 bases, and 10 bases lay in between. The CDR3 sequence is 15 residues long. From germline, CDR1 is SGHTA and CDR2 FQGNSA. CDR3 amino acids: CASSRGGATNEKLFF. The CDR3 nucleotides read TGTGCCAGCAGCCGGGGGGGGGCAACTAATGAAAAACTGTTTTTT. The full variable domain, in which reference TRBV7-2 and TRBJ1-4 provide the parts outside the CDR3, is GAGVSQSPSNKVTEKGKDVELRCDPISGHTALYWYRQSLGQGLEFLIYFQGNSAPDKSGLPSDRFSAERTGGSVSTLTIQRTQQEDSAVYLCASSRGGATNEKLFFGSGTQLSVL.

This sequence joins TRBV29-1 and TRBJ2-7; 9 bases are a match to TRBD2. The V gene end was trimmed by 4 bases and the J gene end by 3 bases; junction bases not matched to a gene: 7. CDR3 length equals 14 residues. Per the germline V gene, CDR1 is SQVTM and CDR2 is ANQGSEA. DNA for the CDR3: TGCAGCGTTGGGGGTCCTAGCGGGGTCTACGAGCAGTACTTC. Protein product: CSVGGPSGVYEQYF.

This rearrangement joins TRBV7-2 to TRBJ2-1; D is ambiguous. The V end was cut by 5 bases, the J end by 9 bases, with 14 bases between. This CDR3 is built from 13 residues. The germline V gene encodes CDR1 SGHTA and CDR2 FQGNSA. The CDR3 DNA reads TGTGCCAGCAGCCCTCAAAAATTCGGTGAGCAGTTCTTC. Amino acid sequence: CASSPQKFGEQFF.

The chain couples TRBV10-3 to TRBJ1-1; unclear D gene. The CDR3 consists of 16 residues. With 0 bases removed from V and 2 bases from J, the gap between germline ends came to 13 bases. Germline-derived CDR1 and CDR2 are ENHRY and SYGVKD. The CDR3, as DNA: TGTGCCATCAGTGAGTCGATAGGACTGATAAACACTGAAGCTTTCTTT. Translated: CAISESIGLINTEAFF.

The table lists this clonotype with a count of one. The gene calls are TRBV4-3 and TRBJ2-3; tentatively, D is TRBD1 (6 bases). The CDR3 contains 18 residues. The V and J ends lost 1 base and 1 base respectively, with 18 bases between them. Germline V lookup: CDR1 LGHNA, CDR2 YSLEER. CDR3 nucleotides: TGCGCCAGCAGCCAAGGCAGGGGCACACTTGGGGGCACAGATACGCAGTATTTT. Its protein is CASSQGRGTLGGTDTQYF.

The rearrangement joins TRBV5-1 to TRBJ2-7; 9 bases are a match to TRBD1. After removal of 0 bases from V and 6 bases from J, the junction contained 7 bases not matched to a gene. This CDR3 region has 15 residues. CDR1 and CDR2 (germline): SGHRS, YFSETQ. CDR3 residues: CASSLGWTGDGEQYF. The CDR3 nucleotides are TGCGCCAGCAGCTTGGGTTGGACAGGGGACGGCGAGCAGTACTTC.

The chain recombines TRBV5-1 with TRBJ2-2, with 9 bases matching TRBD1. V was pared by 3 bases and J by 6 bases, with 9 bases of the junction left unmatched. The CDR3 is made up of 16 amino acids. Germline lookup yields CDR1 SGHRS and CDR2 YFSETQ. CDR3 loop: CASSSTPGQGAGELFF. DNA of the CDR3: TGCGCCAGCAGCTCAACCCCGGGACAGGGCGCCGGGGAGCTGTTTTTT. The entire variable domain, with the rest obtained from reference TRBV5-1 and TRBJ2-2, is as follows: KAGVTQTPRYLIKTRGQQVTLSCSPISGHRSVSWYQQTPGQGLQFLFEYFSETQRNKGNFPGRFSGRQFSNSRSEMNVSTLELGDSALYLCASSSTPGQGAGELFFGEGSRLTVL.

This clonotype was detected only once. At one of its ends the junction is not consistent with the germline gene, which may arise from a read error. The chain employs TRBV13 and TRBJ2-7; 11 bases map to TRBD1. The CDR3 runs to 15 residues. From germline, CDR1 is PRHDT and CDR2 FYEKMQ (reference sequence). For the CDR3, the DNA is TGTGCCAGCAGCTCGGGACAGGGGGTTTTCTACGGGCAGTACTTC. Amino acids: CASSSGQGVFYGQYF. Based on the CDR3 plus reference TRBV13 and TRBJ2-7, the full variable domain is AAGVIQSPRHLIKEKRETATLKCYPIPRHDTVYWYQQGPGQDPQFLISFYEKMQSDKGSIPDRFSAQQFSDYHSELNMSSLELGDSALYFCASSSGQGVFYGQYFGPGTRLTVT.

About this clonotype: A read error may account for a junction end that differs from germline. The V and J genes are TRBV28 and TRBJ1-1; weak D call: TRBD1 (5 bases). The germline CDR1 and CDR2 sequences are MDHEN and SYDVKM. The CDR3 loop spans 15 amino acids. The CDR3 here is CASTLGLGRATEAFF. The CDR3, as DNA: TGTGCCAGCACTTTAGGTCTCGGCAGGGCCACTGAAGCTTTCTTT.

The rearrangement links TRBV4-1 to TRBJ2-7; perhaps TRBD1 as D (5 bases). Germline lookup yields CDR1 MGHRA and CDR2 YSYEKL. With 4 bases removed from V and 6 bases from J, the gap between germline ends came to 13 bases. The CDR3 consists of 13 residues. As DNA, the CDR3 is TGCGCCAGCAGCCCGGTAGGGGCCCCCGAGCAGTACTTC. As protein: CASSPVGAPEQYF.

The genes are TRBV5-1 and TRBJ2-2; TRBD1 matches at 8 bases. Per germline, CDR1 SGHRS and CDR2 YFSETQ. This CDR3 is built from 15 residues. J gave up 7 bases and V 3 bases, and 8 bases lay outside the gene matches. CDR3 in amino acids: CASSYRTGQDGELFF. Here the CDR3 DNA reads TGCGCCAGCAGCTACAGGACAGGGCAGGACGGGGAGCTGTTTTTT.

V and J are TRBV7-8 and TRBJ2-3, with TRBD2 matching 7 bases. Germline V lookup: CDR1 SGHVS, CDR2 FQNEAQ. The V gene end was trimmed by 7 bases and the J gene end by 1 base; junction bases not matched to a gene: 11. The CDR3 has 16 residues. This CDR3 reads CASILTSGTRTDTQYF. For the CDR3, the DNA is TGTGCCAGCATCCTTACCAGCGGGACCCGCACAGATACGCAGTATTTT.

This chain connects TRBV5-1 to TRBJ2-7, with D maybe TRBD1 (6 bases). Germline values: CDR1 SGHRS, CDR2 YFSETQ. CDR3 length: 16 amino acids. V lost 0 bases and J lost 1, with 14 bases in between. DNA of the CDR3: TGCGCCAGCAGCTTGGGGGGGCCCGCTAGATCCTACGAGCAGTACTTC. It is translated as CASSLGGPARSYEQYF.